This T cell receptor (beta chain) comes out of a study of blood T cell repertoires in COVID-19. Using immunoSEQ multiplex PCR, the repertoire was profiled, and TCRdb retains in-frame clones only, with some absent. This table has around 130,000 clones, roughly 80% appearing once. CDR1 and CDR2 (germline): SGHTA, FQGTGA. This CDR3 spans 13 amino acids. V lost 4 bases and J 3 bases, leaving 9 bases between the germline ends. This chain connects TRBV7-3 to TRBJ2-5, with D maybe TRBD1 (6 bases). Sequences were obtained from peripheral blood. This TCR came from a man aged 55-75 years with acute or convalescent COVID-19. CDR3 region: CASSSGQKETQYF. CDR3 DNA: TGTGCCAGCAGCTCTGGACAGAAAGAGACCCAGTACTTC.